One and the same sample provided the 8 T cell receptor beta chains below, sequenced in a study of blood T cell repertoires in COVID-19. Sequenced by immunoSEQ multiplex PCR; TCRdb stores in-frame clones only, minus some. The sample includes approximately 170,000 clones, 85% to 90% of them seen just once. Sequenced material: peripheral blood. These receptors were collected from a man aged 18-30 years with active or convalescent COVID-19.

The chain joins TRBV7-2 to TRBJ2-7, with D perhaps matching TRBD1 (5 bases). The V gene's germline CDR1 is SGHTA and CDR2 FQGNSA. V was cut by 5 bases and J by 2 bases, with 13 bases left in between. The CDR3 spans 14 residues. CDR3: CASSPPQGPYEQYF. Written as DNA, the CDR3 is TGTGCCAGCAGCCCCCCCCAGGGCCCCTACGAGCAGTACTTC.

The chain is built from TRBV10-3 and TRBJ1-4; D gene uncertain. Germline V gene sequence: CDR1 ENHRY, CDR2 SYGVKD. V was shortened by 5 bases and J by 8 bases, with 18 bases between the two germline ends. The CDR3 loop spans 15 amino acids. In nucleotides, the CDR3 is TGTGCCATCAGTCGCGGCGTGGCAGATGAGGAAAAACTGTTTTTT. Translated: CAISRGVADEEKLFF.

The CDR3 coding sequence is TGTGCCAGTAGTATAGGCGGGGCAGGGAACCCTCAAGAGACCCAGTACTTC. This gives the protein CASSIGGAGNPQETQYF. The chain combines TRBV19 with TRBJ2-5; tentative D call: TRBD2 (6 bases). The length of the CDR3 is 17 residues. Germline CDR1 is LNHDA and CDR2 is SQIVND (reference sequence). V dropped 1 base and J dropped 2 bases, with 17 bases sitting between them.

The chain uses TRBV4-1 and TRBJ1-1; D is perhaps TRBD1 (5 bases). V lost 5 bases and J 5 bases, leaving 12 bases between the germline ends. CDR3 length equals 13 residues. Germline values: CDR1 MGHRA, CDR2 YSYEKL. Written as DNA, the CDR3 is TGCGCCAGCAGCTTTGCAGGGATGACTGAAGCTTTCTTT. Protein product: CASSFAGMTEAFF.

The chain combines TRBV27 with TRBJ1-2, with D uncertain. V shed 8 bases and J shed 4 bases, with 14 bases lying between them. The CDR3 sequence is 13 residues long. The germline gives CDR1 MNHEY, CDR2 SMNVEV (reference sequence). DNA of the CDR3: TGTGCCAGCCGAGCCGAAGATCGCTATGGCTACACCTTC. It translates to CASRAEDRYGYTF.

The chain uses TRBV24-1 and TRBJ1-2, with 12 bases lining up with TRBD1. CDR3 length equals 15 residues. The ends lost 4 bases at V and 7 bases at J; junction bases unmatched: 6. The germline gives CDR1 KGHDR, CDR2 SFDVKD. CDR3 DNA: TGTGCCACCAGTGAGGCCGGGACAGGGGGCCTTGGCTACACCTTC. It yields the protein CATSEAGTGGLGYTF.

This chain joins TRBV7-8 and TRBJ1-1; D may be TRBD1 (6 bases). The CDR3 contains 15 residues. V was cut by 0 bases and J by 3 bases, with 11 bases left in between. Per the germline V gene, CDR1 is SGHVS and CDR2 is FQNEAQ. CDR3 amino acids: CASSLAGGGYTEAFF. For the CDR3, the DNA is TGTGCCAGCAGCTTAGCAGGCGGGGGCTACACTGAAGCTTTCTTT. Based on the CDR3 plus reference TRBV7-8 and TRBJ1-1, the full variable domain is GAGVSQSPRYKVAKRGQDVALRCDPISGHVSLFWYQQALGQGPEFLTYFQNEAQLDKSGLPSDRFFAERPEGSVSTLKIQRTQQEDSAVYLCASSLAGGGYTEAFFGQGTRLTVV.

V is TRBV13 and J is TRBJ1-6; D is unclear. V dropped 3 bases and J dropped 0 bases, with 6 bases sitting between them. This CDR3 comprises 15 residues. Germline V CDR1 and CDR2: PRHDT, FYEKMQ (reference sequence). CDR3 protein: CASSFGGSYNSPLHF. In DNA form, the CDR3 reads TGTGCCAGCAGCTTCGGCGGCTCCTATAATTCACCCCTCCACTTT.